These 27 T cell receptor beta chains came from one sample sequenced in a study of response to subunit inactivated influenza vaccine. MiXCR was run by TCRdb on the RT-PCR reads, yielding one entry per CDR3 protein. The data show about 570,000 distinct CDR3 sequences, about 10% seen once. The same specimen was also included in a second study, on T cells expressing NK-cell markers. As that study records: Beta-chain TCR cDNA was generated via 5'RACE template switching with UMIs.

The material was PBMCs from blood, obtained on the day of vaccination. These receptors all come from a man aged 45-65 years who received an inactivated influenza vaccine.

The gene calls are TRBV6-1 and TRBJ2-7; 8 bases fit TRBD1. CDR1 is MNHNS, CDR2 SASEGT, per germline. The CDR3 extends over 14 amino acids. The J segment lost 6 bases and the V segment lost 7 bases, leaving 11 bases of the junction unmatched. The CDR3 loop reads CASIGTGFVGEQYF. The CDR3 nucleotides are TGTGCCAGCATCGGGACAGGCTTTGTAGGCGAGCAGTACTTC.

The sample holds one count of this clonotype. One end of the junction is discordant with germline, which a read error may explain. V and J are TRBV20-1 and TRBJ1-3; the D is unclear. The CDR3 has 12 amino acids. CDR1 is DFQATT and CDR2 is SNEGSKA in the germline V gene (reference sequence). The CDR3 DNA sequence: TGCAGTGTGTCCTACTTTGGAAACACCATAAATTTT. This codes for CSVSYFGNTINF.

This clonotype showed up many times. This chain uses TRBV12-3 or TRBV12-4 with TRBJ2-2; D is possibly TRBD1 or TRBD2 (5 bases each). This CDR3 has 16 amino acids. The germline V and J ends were trimmed by 3 bases and 0 bases, with 11 bases remaining between them. The CDR3 DNA follows: TGTGCCAGCAGTTTTTCCCCGGGACCGAACACCGGGGAGCTGTTTTTT. Translation gives CASSFSPGPNTGELFF.

This clonotype has ten or more counts. This chain joins TRBV5-1 and TRBJ2-7; D is undetermined. Germline CDR1 and CDR2: SGHRS and YFSETQ. V lost 0 bases, J lost 5 bases, and 12 bases lay in between. The CDR3 is 14 amino acids. The CDR3 reads CASSLVRVNDEQYF. DNA for the CDR3: TGCGCCAGCAGCTTGGTTCGCGTTAATGACGAGCAGTACTTC.

V is TRBV7-2 and J is TRBJ2-7; 12 nucleotides match TRBD2. The CDR3 totals 14 residues. CDR1 and CDR2 (germline): SGHTA, FQGNSA. The trim removed 4 bases at V and 9 bases at J, leaving 7 bases unmatched. The DNA of the CDR3 is TGTGCCAGCAGCTCGACTAGCGGGAGCTTTGTGCAGTACTTC. It translates to CASSSTSGSFVQYF.

CDR3 sequence (DNA): TGTGCCAGCAGCCAAGATCTTGGGGAGACTTATGGCTACACCTTC. Protein: CASSQDLGETYGYTF. The V and J genes are TRBV4-2 and TRBJ1-2, with D unclear. The V and J ends lost 0 bases and 5 bases respectively, with 13 bases between them. The germline V gene has CDR1 LGHNA and CDR2 YNFKEQ. This CDR3 comprises 15 residues.

This clonotype was detected a few times. This chain links TRBV28 with TRBJ2-5, with 9 bases that match TRBD2. J was trimmed by 2 bases and V by 3 bases; bases with no gene match: 4. Germline loops: CDR1 MDHEN, CDR2 SYDVKM. There are 15 residues in the CDR3. CDR3 coding DNA: TGTGCCAGCAGTTTTCTAGCGGGGATGCAAGAGACCCAGTACTTC. This encodes CASSFLAGMQETQYF.

This clonotype was counted at least ten times. This sequence joins TRBV12-3 or TRBV12-4 and TRBJ2-4; either TRBD1 or TRBD2 may fit D (5 bases each). Trimming took off 2 bases at V and 1 base at J, with 9 bases between the two ends. The CDR3 covers 15 residues. The CDR3 loop reads CASSLMGRAKNIQYF. The CDR3 DNA reads TGTGCCAGCAGTTTAATGGGACGGGCCAAAAACATTCAGTACTTC.

The chain couples TRBV4-2 to TRBJ2-5; D is ambiguous. The V and J ends lost 0 bases and 2 bases respectively, with 7 bases between them. The germline gives CDR1 LGHNA, CDR2 YNFKEQ. This CDR3 is built from 14 residues. The CDR3 spells CASSQEARQETQYF. DNA for the CDR3: TGTGCCAGCAGCCAAGAGGCGAGGCAAGAGACCCAGTACTTC.

The chain recombines TRBV12-5 with TRBJ2-1; 7 positions match TRBD2. This CDR3 comprises 13 residues. Losses at the gene ends were 6 bases for V and 6 bases for J; bases not matched to a gene: 5. Germline loops: CDR1 LGHNT, CDR2 FRNRAP. The CDR3 here is CASGKLATNEQFF. In DNA form, the CDR3 reads TGTGCTAGTGGCAAACTAGCGACCAATGAGCAGTTCTTC.

Many counts were recorded for this clonotype. This chain links TRBV12-3 or TRBV12-4 with TRBJ2-1, with 8 bases matching TRBD2. The junction had 10 bases not matched to a gene; V was cut back by 7 bases and J by 2 bases. The CDR3 consists of 16 residues. DNA for the CDR3: TGTGCCAGCACCGCCGGCGGGGGGAAAGCCTACAATGAGCAGTTCTTC. Amino acid sequence: CASTAGGGKAYNEQFF.

This clonotype turned up a few times. CDR3 DNA sequence: TGTGCCAGCAGCCAAGTTGGGGGGGCGGTTGGAAACACCATATATTTT. Protein: CASSQVGGAVGNTIYF. V and J are TRBV4-2 and TRBJ1-3; maybe TRBD1 (6 bases). Trimming stripped 1 base from V and 3 bases from J, with 13 bases between. The germline CDR1 and CDR2 sequences are LGHNA and YNFKEQ. The CDR3 length is 16 residues.

Only one count was recorded for this clonotype. V is TRBV30 and J is TRBJ1-6; D gene uncertain. CDR1 is GTSNPN, CDR2 SVGIG, per germline (reference sequence). The V gene lost 3 bases and the J gene lost 14 bases, with 20 bases spanning the gap. CDR3 length equals 14 residues. The CDR3 is CAWRMTRTYPTLHF. The CDR3 DNA follows: TGTGCCTGGAGGATGACCAGGACCTATCCCACCCTCCACTTT.

This clonotype was counted a few times. The rearrangement links TRBV29-1 to TRBJ2-1; 12 positions agree with TRBD2. V shed 4 bases, J shed 12 bases, and the junction held 22 bases outside the gene matches. CDR3 size: 18 residues. The germline V gene encodes CDR1 SQVTM and CDR2 ANQGSEA. The CDR3 DNA reads TGCAGCGTTGTGGGGCCGACTAGCGGGAGAATCCGTTCGGAGTGGCAGTTCTTC. Protein product: CSVVGPTSGRIRSEWQFF.

This clonotype showed up just a few times. J is TRBJ2-1 and V is TRBV4-3; 7 bases are a match to TRBD1. Germline lookup yields CDR1 LGHNA and CDR2 YSLEER. The CDR3 length is 16 residues. V lost 4 bases and J lost 0; bases outside the gene matches: 6. The CDR3: CASSRGQASSYNEQFF. DNA of the CDR3: TGCGCCAGCAGCCGAGGACAGGCTAGCTCCTACAATGAGCAGTTCTTC.

This clonotype occurred many times. This chain joins TRBV29-1 and TRBJ2-1; no clear D gene. The ends were cut back, 8 bases at V and 4 bases at J, with 21 bases in the middle. Germline V gives CDR1 SQVTM, CDR2 ANQGSEA. This CDR3 region has 15 residues. The CDR3: CSQIGSVGFYNEQFF. In DNA, the CDR3 is TGCAGCCAAATCGGGTCAGTTGGTTTTTACAATGAGCAGTTCTTC.

This clonotype was recorded a few times. The V and J genes are TRBV7-9 and TRBJ2-5; TRBD1 agrees at 10 bases. The germline V gene has CDR1 SEHNR and CDR2 FQNEAQ (reference sequence). The CDR3 is 16 residues long. V trimming: 4 bases; J trimming: 4 bases; junction bases outside the gene matches: 9. The CDR3 protein is CASSSRDRGLVETQYF. The CDR3, as DNA: TGTGCCAGCAGCTCCCGGGACAGGGGTTTGGTAGAGACCCAGTACTTC.

The chain joins TRBV9 to TRBJ2-1; the D is unclear. The CDR3 has 16 amino acids. Trimming removed 0 bases at V and 6 bases at J, with 16 bases between. The germline V gene encodes CDR1 SGDLS and CDR2 YYNGEE. The CDR3 DNA is TGTGCCAGCAGCGTAGGGCCAGTAGGCTCTATCAATGAGCAGTTCTTC. This encodes CASSVGPVGSINEQFF.

This chain connects TRBV12-3 or TRBV12-4 to TRBJ2-1; tentatively, D is TRBD2 (5 bases). The CDR3 is 17 amino acids. The V end lost 4 bases, the J end lost 4 bases, and 20 bases lay between the germline ends. CDR3 sequence: CASSSRRFISAYNEQFF. Written as DNA, the CDR3 is TGTGCCAGCAGTTCCCGCAGGTTCATTAGCGCATACAATGAGCAGTTCTTC.

This sequence joins TRBV4-2 and TRBJ2-7; a possible D gene is TRBD2 (5 bases). Between the trimmed V and J ends, which lost 1 base and 3 bases, there was a span of 16 bases. This CDR3 region has 16 residues. Germline CDR1 and CDR2: LGHNA and YNFKEQ. The CDR3 DNA is TGTGCCAGCAGCCAAGCAGGAATGTCGGGGAACTACGAGCAGTACTTC. It translates to CASSQAGMSGNYEQYF.

Only a few counts were recorded for this clonotype. This sequence joins TRBV7-2 and TRBJ1-4, with D perhaps matching TRBD1 (6 bases). Germline CDR1 SGHTA, CDR2 FQGNSA. Trimming removed 0 bases from V and 7 bases from J, with 12 bases in between. This CDR3 is 15 amino acids long. Here the CDR3 reads CASSLAGGAGEKLFF. CDR3 sequence (DNA): TGTGCCAGCAGCTTAGCCGGGGGCGCGGGTGAAAAACTGTTTTTT. Full variable domain (rest looked up from reference TRBV7-2 and TRBJ1-4): GAGVSQSPSNKVTEKGKDVELRCDPISGHTALYWYRQSLGQGLEFLIYFQGNSAPDKSGLPSDRFSAERTGGSVSTLTIQRTQQEDSAVYLCASSLAGGAGEKLFFGSGTQLSVL.

Regarding this clonotype: A read error may account for a junction end that differs from germline. The chain employs TRBV20-1 and TRBJ2-2; D is uncertain. This CDR3 is 17 amino acids long. Germline V gene lookup returns CDR1 DFQATT and CDR2 SNEGSKA (reference sequence). The CDR3 nucleotides are TGCTGTGCTAGAGATAGCACACCCCAAACGATCACCGGGGAGCTGTTTTTT. Protein product: CCARDSTPQTITGELFF.

The V call is TRBV12-3 or TRBV12-4, the J call TRBJ1-1; weak D call: TRBD1 (6 bases). V lost 6 bases and J lost 4, with 9 bases in between. The CDR3 contains 12 residues. The CDR3 spells CASSPGVTEAFF. For the CDR3, the DNA is TGTGCCAGCAGCCCAGGGGTCACTGAAGCTTTCTTT.

This clonotype was counted only a few times. The rearrangement joins TRBV20-1 to TRBJ2-7, with D perhaps matching TRBD2 (5 bases). The CDR3 totals 15 residues. Germline V gene lookup returns CDR1 DFQATT and CDR2 SNEGSKA (reference sequence). The V and J ends lost 0 bases and 4 bases respectively, with 16 bases between them. The CDR3 sequence: CSARDRGRRRYEQYF. The CDR3 DNA reads as TGCAGTGCTAGAGATCGCGGCAGGAGGCGATACGAGCAGTACTTC.

In its sample, this clonotype was seen a few times. The chain is built from TRBV3-1 and TRBJ1-5, with 7 nucleotides matching TRBD1. V trimming: 1 base; J trimming: 5 bases; junction bases outside the gene matches: 5. Germline V gene sequence: CDR1 LGHDT, CDR2 YNNKEL (reference sequence). This CDR3 is built from 15 residues. CDR3 in amino acids: CASSQGQGGYQPQHF. In DNA form, the CDR3 reads TGTGCCAGCAGCCAAGGGCAGGGGGGGTATCAGCCCCAGCATTTT.

This clonotype was counted at least ten times. The rearrangement uses TRBV5-1 and TRBJ2-3; D may match TRBD1 or TRBD2 (5 bases each). Per the germline V gene, CDR1 is SGHRS and CDR2 is YFSETQ. CDR3 length: 13 residues. The V and J ends lost 4 bases and 5 bases respectively, with 11 bases between them. In DNA, the CDR3 is TGCGCCAGCAGCGTGTGGGGACGAGATACGCAGTATTTT. It codes for CASSVWGRDTQYF.

This clonotype was seen repeatedly, ten times or more. This chain links TRBV10-3 with TRBJ2-3; D may be TRBD2 (6 bases). From germline, CDR1 is ENHRY and CDR2 SYGVKD. The CDR3 covers 13 residues. With 6 bases removed from V and 2 bases from J, the gap between germline ends came to 9 bases. Written as DNA, the CDR3 is TGTGCCATCAGCGCGGGGACCACAGATACGCAGTATTTT. Protein: CAISAGTTDTQYF.